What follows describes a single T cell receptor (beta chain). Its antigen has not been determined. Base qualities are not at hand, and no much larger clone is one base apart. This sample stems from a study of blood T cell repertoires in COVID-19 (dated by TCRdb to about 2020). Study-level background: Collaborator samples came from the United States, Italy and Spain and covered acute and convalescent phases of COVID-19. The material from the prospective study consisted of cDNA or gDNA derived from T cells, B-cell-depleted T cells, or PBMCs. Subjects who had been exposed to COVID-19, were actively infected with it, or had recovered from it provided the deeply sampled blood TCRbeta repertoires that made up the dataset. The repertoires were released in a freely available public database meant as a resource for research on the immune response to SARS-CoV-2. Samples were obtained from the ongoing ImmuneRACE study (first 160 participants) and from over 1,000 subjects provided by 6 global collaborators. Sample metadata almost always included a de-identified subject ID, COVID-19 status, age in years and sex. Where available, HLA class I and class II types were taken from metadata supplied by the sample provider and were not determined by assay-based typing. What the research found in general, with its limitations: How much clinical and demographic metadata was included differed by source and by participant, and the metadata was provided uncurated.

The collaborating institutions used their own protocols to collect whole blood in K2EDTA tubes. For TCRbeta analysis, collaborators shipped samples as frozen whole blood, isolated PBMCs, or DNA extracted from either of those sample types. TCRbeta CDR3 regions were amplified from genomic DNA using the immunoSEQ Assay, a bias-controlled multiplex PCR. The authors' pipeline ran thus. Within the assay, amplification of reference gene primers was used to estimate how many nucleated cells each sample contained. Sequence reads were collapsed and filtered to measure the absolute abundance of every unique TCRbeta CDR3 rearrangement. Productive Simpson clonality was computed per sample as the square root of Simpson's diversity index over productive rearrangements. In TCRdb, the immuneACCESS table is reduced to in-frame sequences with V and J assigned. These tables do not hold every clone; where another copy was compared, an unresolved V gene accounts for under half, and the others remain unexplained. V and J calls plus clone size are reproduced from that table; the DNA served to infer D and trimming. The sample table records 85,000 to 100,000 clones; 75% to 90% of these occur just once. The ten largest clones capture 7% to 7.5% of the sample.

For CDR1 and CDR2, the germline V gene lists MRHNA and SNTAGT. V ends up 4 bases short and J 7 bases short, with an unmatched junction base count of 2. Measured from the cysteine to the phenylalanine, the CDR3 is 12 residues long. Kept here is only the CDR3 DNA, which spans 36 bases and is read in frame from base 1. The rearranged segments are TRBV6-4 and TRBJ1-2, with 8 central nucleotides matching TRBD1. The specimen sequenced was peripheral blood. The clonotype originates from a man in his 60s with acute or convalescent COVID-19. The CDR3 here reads CASSGTGLGYTF. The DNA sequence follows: TGTGCCAGCAGTGGGACAGGGCTTGGCTACACCTTC.